This T cell receptor (beta chain) was recorded in a study of blood T cell repertoires in COVID-19. Overall study context: The samples span acute and convalescent COVID-19 from the United States, Italy and Spain. T cells, B-cell-depleted T cells, or PBMCs provided the cDNA or gDNA that served as material.

Sequencing was performed with immunoSEQ multiplex PCR; in TCRdb, only in-frame clones are kept and a portion is missing. The sample records roughly 290,000 clones, roughly 90% being singletons. This clone was picked up a small number of times. The ends lost 3 bases at V and 4 bases at J; junction bases unmatched: 5. Germline-derived CDR1 and CDR2 are LNHDA and SQIVND (reference sequence). This CDR3 is 15 amino acids long. This chain connects TRBV19 to TRBJ2-3; 9 nucleotides agree with TRBD1. The sequence derives from a woman aged 60 to 75 with acute or convalescent COVID-19. The specimen was peripheral blood. CDR3 protein: CASSIRRQGADTQYF. CDR3 nucleotide sequence: TGTGCCAGTAGTATCCGGCGACAGGGGGCAGATACGCAGTATTTT. Full variable domain (rest looked up from reference TRBV19 and TRBJ2-3): DGGITQSPKYLFRKEGQNVTLSCEQNLNHDAMYWYRQDPGQGLRLIYYSQIVNDFQKGDIAEGYSVSREKKESFPLTVTSAQKNPTAFYLCASSIRRQGADTQYFGPGTRLTVL.